This entry describes one T cell receptor beta chain. Antigen: not known. CDR3 length equals 13 residues. Germline CDR1 is SGHAT and CDR2 is FQNNGV. The V gene end was trimmed by 0 bases and the J gene end by 11 bases; junction bases not matched to a gene: 3. The data were obtained in a study of cytomegalovirus exposure and HLA in healthy donors. The wider study: Within the Caucasian-associated ancestry cluster were roughly 82% of the approximately 400 genotyped donors.

The primer mix had 60 Vbeta and 13 Jbeta primers. The data were produced by immunoSEQ multiplex PCR, yet TCRdb's version contains in-frame clones alone and is incomplete. Counted here are fewer than 40,000 clones, 80% to 90% occurring once; the ten biggest clones make up roughly 10%. Study observations and caveats: 164 TCR beta chains were listed as cytomegalovirus-associated.

V and J are TRBV11-2 and TRBJ1-4, with 7 bases identical to TRBD1. The source is a woman between 35 and 50 years old in good health and CMV-seronegative. Sequencing was done on a sample of PBMCs. This chain's CDR3 is CASSLDKGQKLFF. The CDR3 region has the DNA TGTGCCAGCAGCTTAGATAAGGGACAGAAACTGTTTTTT.